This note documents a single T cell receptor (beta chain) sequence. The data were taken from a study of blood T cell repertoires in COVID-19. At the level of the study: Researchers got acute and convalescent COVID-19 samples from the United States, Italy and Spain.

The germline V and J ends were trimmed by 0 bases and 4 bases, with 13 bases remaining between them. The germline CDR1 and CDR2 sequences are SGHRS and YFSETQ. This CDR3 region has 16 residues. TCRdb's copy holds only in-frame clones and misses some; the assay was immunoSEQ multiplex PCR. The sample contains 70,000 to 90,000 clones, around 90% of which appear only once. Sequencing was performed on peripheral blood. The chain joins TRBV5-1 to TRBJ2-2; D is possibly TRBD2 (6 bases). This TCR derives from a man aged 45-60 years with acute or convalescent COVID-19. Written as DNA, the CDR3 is TGCGCCAGCAGCTTGGGTCTCGGGGGAGGCACCGGGGAGCTGTTTTTT. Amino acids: CASSLGLGGGTGELFF. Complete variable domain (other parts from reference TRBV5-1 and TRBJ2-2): KAGVTQTPRYLIKTRGQQVTLSCSPISGHRSVSWYQQTPGQGLQFLFEYFSETQRNKGNFPGRFSGRQFSNSRSEMNVSTLELGDSALYLCASSLGLGGGTGELFFGEGSRLTVL.